This T cell receptor (beta chain) is from a study of CD8 T cells in ankylosing spondylitis. With molecular barcodes, quantitative 5'-RACE was used to make the TCR beta libraries. TCRdb fed the 5' RACE reads into MiXCR, producing one record per CDR3 protein. The sample gives some 840,000 distinct CDR3 sequences, over 9.5% of which show up once; 0.51% is in the top ten. The CDR3 is 13 residues long. Trimming left V 0 bases short and J 8 bases short, with 6 bases between. Germline values: CDR1 SGHRS, CDR2 YFSETQ. Study findings and constraints: In reactive arthritis synovial fluid and blood, some motif variants had been reported before. Reported data indicate significant enrichment of disease-linked clones within matched ankylosing spondylitis synovial fluid. Those disease-linked clones were CD8+; they were also relatively rare in peripheral blood. Seemingly distinctive of ankylosing spondylitis blood was a TCR beta motif formed by eight highly homologous variants.

This clonotype appeared many times. Its specificity is unknown. This receptor was identified in a male donor with ankylosing spondylitis. Input material: blood, either unsorted or a sorted T cell fraction (not recorded which). The rearrangement uses TRBV5-1 and TRBJ1-6; no definite D call. The CDR3 DNA sequence: TGCGCCAGCAGCTTGGGTGGGGATTCACCCCTCCACTTT. Amino acid sequence: CASSLGGDSPLHF. Based on the CDR3 plus reference TRBV5-1 and TRBJ1-6, the full variable domain is KAGVTQTPRYLIKTRGQQVTLSCSPISGHRSVSWYQQTPGQGLQFLFEYFSETQRNKGNFPGRFSGRQFSNSRSEMNVSTLELGDSALYLCASSLGGDSPLHFGNGTRLTVT.